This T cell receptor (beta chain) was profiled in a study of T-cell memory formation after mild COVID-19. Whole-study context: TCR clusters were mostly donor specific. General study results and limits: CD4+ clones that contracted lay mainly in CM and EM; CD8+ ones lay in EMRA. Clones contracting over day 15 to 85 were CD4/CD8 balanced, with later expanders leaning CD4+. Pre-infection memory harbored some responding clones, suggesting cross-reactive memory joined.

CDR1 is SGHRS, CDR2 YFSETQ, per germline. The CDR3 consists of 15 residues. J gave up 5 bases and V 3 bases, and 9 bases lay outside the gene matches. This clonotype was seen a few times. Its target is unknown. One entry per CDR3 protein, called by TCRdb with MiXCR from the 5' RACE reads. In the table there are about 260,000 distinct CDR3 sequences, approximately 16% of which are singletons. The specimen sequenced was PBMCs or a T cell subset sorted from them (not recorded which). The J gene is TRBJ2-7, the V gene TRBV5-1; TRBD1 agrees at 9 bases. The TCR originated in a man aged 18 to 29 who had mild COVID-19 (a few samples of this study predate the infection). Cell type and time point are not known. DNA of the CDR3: TGCGCCAGCAGCTGGGGGACAGGGCCGTCCCACGAGCAGTACTTC. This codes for CASSWGTGPSHEQYF.